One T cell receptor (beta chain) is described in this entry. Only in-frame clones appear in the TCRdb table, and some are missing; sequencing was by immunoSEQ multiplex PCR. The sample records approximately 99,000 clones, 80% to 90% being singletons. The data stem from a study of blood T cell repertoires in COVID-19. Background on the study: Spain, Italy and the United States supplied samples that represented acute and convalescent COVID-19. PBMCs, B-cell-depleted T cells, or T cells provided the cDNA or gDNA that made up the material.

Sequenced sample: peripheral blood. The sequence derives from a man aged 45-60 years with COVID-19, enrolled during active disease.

The chain's CDR3 is CASSRENHSNQPQHF. The CDR3 region has the DNA TGTGCCAGCAGCCGGGAAAACCATAGCAATCAGCCCCAGCATTTT. The genes are TRBV2 and TRBJ1-5, with D hard to call. The CDR3 totals 15 residues. The V end lost 6 bases, the J end lost 0 bases, and 12 bases lay between the germline ends. From germline, CDR1 is SNHLY and CDR2 FYNNEI.